Detailed here is one TCR beta chain. The antigen remains unidentified. The data derive from a study of neurological immune-mediated disorders. Study results and caveats: In HTLV-1-associated myelopathy, TCR clonal expansion was greatest, and in multiple sclerosis it was least, below healthy controls.

Over 200 million TCR-beta sequences, together covering 15-18 subjects, were produced by every individual sequencing run that was carried out. Each CDR3 protein gets one entry after TCRdb re-called the 5' RACE reads with MiXCR. The sample holds some 30,000 distinct CDR3 sequences; more than 14% are singletons and the top ten take 25% to 35%. The junction had 8 bases not matched to a gene; V was cut back by 2 bases and J by 5 bases. The CDR3 sequence is 17 residues long. The chain employs TRBV12-3 or TRBV12-4 and TRBJ2-3, with TRBD2 matching 12 bases. The source of this sequence is a man aged 65-85 years in good health. The sequenced sample consisted of PBMCs. The CDR3 protein is CASSLMASGGAGDTQYF. The DNA of the CDR3 is TGTGCCAGCAGTTTAATGGCTAGCGGGGGGGCGGGAGATACGCAGTATTTT.